This T cell receptor beta chain was captured by sequencing in a study of post-analysis software for immune sequencing data. Overall study results and limits: Four or five TRBV segments were more frequent in patients than controls; TRBV5-6, TRBV5-1 and TRBV20-1 belonged to this group. F measure clustering grouped samples strongly by preparation batch. For normalized Chao1 diversity, multiple sclerosis patients scored significantly lower than controls did.

The V gene's germline CDR1 is SQVTM and CDR2 ANQGSEA. V was clipped by 8 bases and J by 2 bases, with 15 bases between them. The CDR3 spans 13 residues. Unique-molecular-identifier-tagged TCR beta cDNA libraries were used. From around 0.96 to 9.9 million T cells, 500,000 or so cDNA molecules were obtained. MiXCR, run by TCRdb on the PCR reads, gives a single entry per CDR3 protein. The sample yields about 770,000 distinct CDR3 sequences, more than 45% seen once. This clonotype turned up a few times. Its antigen is as yet unknown. Sequencing input: blood. The chain couples TRBV29-1 to TRBJ1-1; D remains unclear. The TCR sequence derives from a girl between 10 and 17 years old with multiple sclerosis. CDR3 in amino acids: CSFGRALNTEAFF. Written as DNA, the CDR3 is TGCAGCTTCGGGAGGGCCCTTAACACTGAAGCTTTCTTT.